One sample yielded the 8 T cell receptor beta chains listed below, sequenced in a study of T cells in Graves' hyperthyroidism and ophthalmopathy. RNA transcripts were the template for amplifying TCR beta CDR3 regions. TCR CDR3 underwent first-round RT-PCR with the HTBI primer set. TCRdb reanalysed the multiplex PCR reads using MiXCR and keeps one entry per CDR3 protein. The table has some 440,000 distinct CDR3 sequences, around a sixth seen once; the top ten hold roughly an eighth. Sequenced sample: blood. These receptors came from a woman aged 18 to 35 with Graves' hyperthyroidism.

In this sample, this clonotype turned up many times. The chain links TRBV11-2 to TRBJ1-5, with D possibly being TRBD1 (6 bases). V shed 0 bases and J shed 0 bases, with 12 bases lying between them. In germline, CDR1 is SGHAT, CDR2 FQNNGV. This CDR3 contains 17 residues. The CDR3 spells CASSLDLKGDSNQPQHF. CDR3 nucleotide sequence: TGTGCCAGCAGCTTAGATCTAAAGGGGGATAGCAATCAGCCCCAGCATTTT.

This clonotype was detected many times. The chain joins TRBV9 to TRBJ2-3; 12 nucleotides align to TRBD2. The CDR3 runs 14 residues. The junction had 4 bases not matched to a gene; V was cut back by 5 bases and J by 6 bases. The V gene's germline CDR1 is SGDLS and CDR2 YYNGEE. The CDR3 loop reads CASRPTSGSDTQYF. The CDR3 DNA reads as TGTGCCAGCAGACCGACTAGCGGGAGTGATACGCAGTATTTT.

This clonotype was seen a handful of times. This chain links TRBV19 with TRBJ2-3; D uncertain. This CDR3 spans 15 amino acids. CDR1 is LNHDA, CDR2 SQIVND, per germline (reference sequence). V lost 5 bases and J 4 bases, leaving 16 bases between the germline ends. DNA of the CDR3: TGTGCCAGTAGTCCCCGTGGGCCCGGCGCAGATACGCAGTATTTT. This codes for CASSPRGPGADTQYF.

The J gene is TRBJ1-1, the V gene TRBV28; 8 bases agree with TRBD1. This CDR3 region has 12 residues. Germline assignment: CDR1 MDHEN and CDR2 SYDVKM. Trimming at V came to 6 bases and at J to 7 bases, leaving 4 bases not matched to a gene. The CDR3 loop reads CASRPTGVEAFF. The CDR3 region has the DNA TGTGCCAGCAGGCCGACAGGGGTTGAAGCTTTCTTT.

V usage is TRBV7-9 and J usage is TRBJ1-1; 9 nucleotides agree with TRBD1. Germline CDR1 SEHNR, CDR2 FQNEAQ (reference sequence). The CDR3 is 14 residues long. V was pared by 10 bases and J by 1 base, with 7 bases of the junction left unmatched. The CDR3 is CATSGQGGNTEAFF. The CDR3 DNA reads as TGTGCCACCTCGGGACAGGGCGGGAACACTGAAGCTTTCTTT.

This clonotype showed up many times. This sequence joins TRBV29-1 and TRBJ1-6; TRBD1 might be the D (5 bases). The V end lost 7 bases, the J end lost 6 bases, and 16 bases lay between the germline ends. This CDR3 is built from 14 residues. Germline CDR1 reads SQVTM; CDR2 reads ANQGSEA. The CDR3 region has the DNA TGCAGCGCAAAAACCGACAGTCTTAATTCACCCCTCCACTTT. It encodes CSAKTDSLNSPLHF.

This chain links TRBV5-6 with TRBJ1-2; D call uncertain. V was shortened by 0 bases and J by 4 bases, with 7 bases between the two germline ends. Germline V gene lookup returns CDR1 SGHDT and CDR2 YYEEEE. This CDR3 spans 13 amino acids. CDR3 residues: CASSLGHGYGYTF. In DNA, the CDR3 is TGTGCCAGCAGCTTGGGGCACGGCTATGGCTACACCTTC.

This clonotype was detected ten times or more. The genes are TRBV29-1 and TRBJ1-5; 7 nucleotides match TRBD1. V shed 4 bases, J shed 0 bases, and the junction held 6 bases outside the gene matches. The germline CDR1 and CDR2 sequences are SQVTM and ANQGSEA. This CDR3 is 15 amino acids long. The CDR3 protein is CSVGTGTGSNQPQHF. In DNA, the CDR3 is TGCAGCGTTGGGACAGGAACGGGTAGCAATCAGCCCCAGCATTTT.